A single sample is the source of the 2 T cell receptor beta chains below, sequenced in a study of cytomegalovirus exposure and HLA in healthy donors. The PCR employed 60 Vbeta primers together with 13 Jbeta primers. Profiled with immunoSEQ multiplex PCR; TCRdb holds only in-frame clones, not every one. The table has approximately 280,000 clones, 85% to 90% seen once. Material: PBMCs. The receptors were gathered from a woman in her late teens or twenties in good health and CMV-seronegative.

The chain uses TRBV10-2 and TRBJ1-1, with D unclear. From germline, CDR1 is WSHSY and CDR2 SAAADI. The ends were cut back, 1 base at V and 4 bases at J, with 7 bases in the middle. The CDR3 runs to 13 residues. Here the CDR3 reads CASSEWEGTEAFF. The CDR3 bases are TGCGCCAGCAGTGAGTGGGAGGGCACTGAAGCTTTCTTT.

V gene TRBV11-1 combines with J gene TRBJ1-6, with D possibly TRBD1 on 6 matching bases. Germline CDR1 is SGHAT and CDR2 is FQDESV (reference sequence). The CDR3 loop spans 16 amino acids. Between the trimmed V and J ends, which lost 5 bases and 6 bases, there was a span of 17 bases. The CDR3 reads CASSPQAGTSNSPLHF. The CDR3 DNA reads as TGTGCCAGCAGCCCCCAAGCCGGGACAAGTAATTCACCCCTCCACTTT. Full variable domain (remainder filled in from reference TRBV11-1 and TRBJ1-6): EAEVAQSPRYKITEKSQAVAFWCDPISGHATLYWYRQILGQGPELLVQFQDESVVDDSQLPKDRFSAERLKGVDSTLKIQPAELGDSAMYLCASSPQAGTSNSPLHFGNGTRLTVT.